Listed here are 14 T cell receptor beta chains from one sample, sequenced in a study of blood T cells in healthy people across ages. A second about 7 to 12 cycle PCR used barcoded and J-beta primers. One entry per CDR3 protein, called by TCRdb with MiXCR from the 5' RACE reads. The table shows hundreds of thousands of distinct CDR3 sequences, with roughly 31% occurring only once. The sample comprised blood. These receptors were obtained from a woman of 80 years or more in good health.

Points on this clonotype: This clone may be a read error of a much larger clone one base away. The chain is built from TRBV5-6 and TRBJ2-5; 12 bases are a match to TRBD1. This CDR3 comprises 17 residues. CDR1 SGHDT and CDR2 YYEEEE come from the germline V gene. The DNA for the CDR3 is TGTGCCAGCAACTTGATGTGGGGACAGGGGGCCCAAGAGACCCAGTACTTC. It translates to CASNLMWGQGAQETQYF.

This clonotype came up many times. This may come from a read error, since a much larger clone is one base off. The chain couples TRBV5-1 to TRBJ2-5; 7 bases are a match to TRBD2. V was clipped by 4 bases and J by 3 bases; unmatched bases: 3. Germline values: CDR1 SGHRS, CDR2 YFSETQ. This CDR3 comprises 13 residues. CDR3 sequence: CASSLRGEETQYF. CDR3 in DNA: TGCGCCAGCAGCCTACGGGGGGAAGAGACCCAGTACTTC.

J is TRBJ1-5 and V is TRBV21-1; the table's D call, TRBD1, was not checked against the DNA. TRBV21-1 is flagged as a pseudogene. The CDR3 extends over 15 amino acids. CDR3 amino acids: CASSNFKGGNQPQHF. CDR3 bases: TGTGCCAGCAGCAACTTCAAGGGGGGCAATCAGCCCCAGCATTTT.

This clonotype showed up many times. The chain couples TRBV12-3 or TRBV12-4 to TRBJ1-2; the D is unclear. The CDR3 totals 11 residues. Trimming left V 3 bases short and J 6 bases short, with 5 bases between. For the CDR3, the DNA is TGTGCCAGCAGTTTCCGGGATGGCTACACCTTC. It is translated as CASSFRDGYTF.

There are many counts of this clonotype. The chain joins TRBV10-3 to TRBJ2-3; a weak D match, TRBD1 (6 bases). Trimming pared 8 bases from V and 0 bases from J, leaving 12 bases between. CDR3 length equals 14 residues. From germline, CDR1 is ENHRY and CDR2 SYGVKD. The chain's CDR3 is CAIAPGQSTDTQYF. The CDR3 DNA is TGTGCCATCGCCCCGGGACAAAGCACAGATACGCAGTATTTT.

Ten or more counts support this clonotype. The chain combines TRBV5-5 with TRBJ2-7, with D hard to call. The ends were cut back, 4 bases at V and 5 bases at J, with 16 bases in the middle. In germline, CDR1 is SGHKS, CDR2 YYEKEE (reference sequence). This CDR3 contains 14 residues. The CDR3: CASSRQGLENEQYF. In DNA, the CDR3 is TGTGCCAGCAGCCGACAAGGATTAGAGAACGAGCAGTACTTC. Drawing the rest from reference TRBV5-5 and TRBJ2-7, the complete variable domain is DAGVTQSPTHLIKTRGQQVTLRCSPISGHKSVSWYQQVLGQGPQFIFQYYEKEERGRGNFPDRFSARQFPNYSSELNVNALLLGDSALYLCASSRQGLENEQYFGPGTRLTVT.

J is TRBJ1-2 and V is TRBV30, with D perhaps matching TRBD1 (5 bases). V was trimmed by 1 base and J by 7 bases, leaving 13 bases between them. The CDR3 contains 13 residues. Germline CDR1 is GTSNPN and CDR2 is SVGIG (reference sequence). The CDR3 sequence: CAWSALPGTGYTF. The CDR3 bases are TGTGCCTGGAGTGCACTACCGGGGACTGGCTACACCTTC.

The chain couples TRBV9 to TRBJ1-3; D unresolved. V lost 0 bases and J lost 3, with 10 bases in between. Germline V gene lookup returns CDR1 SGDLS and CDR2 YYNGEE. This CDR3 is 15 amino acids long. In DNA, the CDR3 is TGTGCCAGCAGCGTAGGATTTGGAGGTGGAAACACCATATATTTT. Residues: CASSVGFGGGNTIYF.

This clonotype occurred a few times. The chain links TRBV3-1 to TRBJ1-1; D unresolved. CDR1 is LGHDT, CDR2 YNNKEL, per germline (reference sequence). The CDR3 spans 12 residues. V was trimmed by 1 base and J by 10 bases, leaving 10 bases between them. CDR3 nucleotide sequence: TGTGCCAGCAGCCAAGTGGCGGGTCCAGCTTTCTTT. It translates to CASSQVAGPAFF.

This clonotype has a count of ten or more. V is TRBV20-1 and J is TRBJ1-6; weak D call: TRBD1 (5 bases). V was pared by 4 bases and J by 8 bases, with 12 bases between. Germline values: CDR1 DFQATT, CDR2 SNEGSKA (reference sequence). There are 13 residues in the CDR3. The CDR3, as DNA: TGCAGTGCTACAGGGAGTGGGGATTCACCCCTCCACTTT. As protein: CSATGSGDSPLHF.

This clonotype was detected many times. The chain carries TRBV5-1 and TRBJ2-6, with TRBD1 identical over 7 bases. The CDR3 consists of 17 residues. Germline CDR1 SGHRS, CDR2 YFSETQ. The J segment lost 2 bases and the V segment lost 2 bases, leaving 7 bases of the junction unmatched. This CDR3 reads CASSFTGERTGANVLTF. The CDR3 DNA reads TGCGCCAGCAGCTTTACAGGGGAAAGAACTGGGGCCAACGTCCTGACTTTC. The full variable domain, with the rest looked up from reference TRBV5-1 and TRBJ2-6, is KAGVTQTPRYLIKTRGQQVTLSCSPISGHRSVSWYQQTPGQGLQFLFEYFSETQRNKGNFPGRFSGRQFSNSRSEMNVSTLELGDSALYLCASSFTGERTGANVLTFGAGSRLTVL.

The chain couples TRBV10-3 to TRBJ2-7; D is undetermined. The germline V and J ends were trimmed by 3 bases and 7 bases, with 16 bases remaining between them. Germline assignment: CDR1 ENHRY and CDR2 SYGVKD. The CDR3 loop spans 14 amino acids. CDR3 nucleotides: TGTGCCATCAGTGACCCATCAGGTGGTAATGAGCAGTACGTC. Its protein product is CAISDPSGGNEQYV.

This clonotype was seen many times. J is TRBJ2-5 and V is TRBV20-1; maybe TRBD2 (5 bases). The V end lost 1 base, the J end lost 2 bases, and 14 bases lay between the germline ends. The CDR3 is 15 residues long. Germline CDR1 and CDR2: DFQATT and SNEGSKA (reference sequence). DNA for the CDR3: TGCAGTGCTAGAGTCGCGGGCGTCGGGCAAGAGACCCAGTACTTC. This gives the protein CSARVAGVGQETQYF.

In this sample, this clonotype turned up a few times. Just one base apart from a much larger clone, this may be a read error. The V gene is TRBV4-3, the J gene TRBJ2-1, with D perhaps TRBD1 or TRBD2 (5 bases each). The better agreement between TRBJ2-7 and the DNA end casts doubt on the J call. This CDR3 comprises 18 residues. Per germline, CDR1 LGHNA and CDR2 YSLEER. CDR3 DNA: TGCGCCAGCAGCCAAGATCTGGGGGTAGTGGGAACCTACAATGAGCAGTACTTC. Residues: CASSQDLGVVGTYNEQYF.